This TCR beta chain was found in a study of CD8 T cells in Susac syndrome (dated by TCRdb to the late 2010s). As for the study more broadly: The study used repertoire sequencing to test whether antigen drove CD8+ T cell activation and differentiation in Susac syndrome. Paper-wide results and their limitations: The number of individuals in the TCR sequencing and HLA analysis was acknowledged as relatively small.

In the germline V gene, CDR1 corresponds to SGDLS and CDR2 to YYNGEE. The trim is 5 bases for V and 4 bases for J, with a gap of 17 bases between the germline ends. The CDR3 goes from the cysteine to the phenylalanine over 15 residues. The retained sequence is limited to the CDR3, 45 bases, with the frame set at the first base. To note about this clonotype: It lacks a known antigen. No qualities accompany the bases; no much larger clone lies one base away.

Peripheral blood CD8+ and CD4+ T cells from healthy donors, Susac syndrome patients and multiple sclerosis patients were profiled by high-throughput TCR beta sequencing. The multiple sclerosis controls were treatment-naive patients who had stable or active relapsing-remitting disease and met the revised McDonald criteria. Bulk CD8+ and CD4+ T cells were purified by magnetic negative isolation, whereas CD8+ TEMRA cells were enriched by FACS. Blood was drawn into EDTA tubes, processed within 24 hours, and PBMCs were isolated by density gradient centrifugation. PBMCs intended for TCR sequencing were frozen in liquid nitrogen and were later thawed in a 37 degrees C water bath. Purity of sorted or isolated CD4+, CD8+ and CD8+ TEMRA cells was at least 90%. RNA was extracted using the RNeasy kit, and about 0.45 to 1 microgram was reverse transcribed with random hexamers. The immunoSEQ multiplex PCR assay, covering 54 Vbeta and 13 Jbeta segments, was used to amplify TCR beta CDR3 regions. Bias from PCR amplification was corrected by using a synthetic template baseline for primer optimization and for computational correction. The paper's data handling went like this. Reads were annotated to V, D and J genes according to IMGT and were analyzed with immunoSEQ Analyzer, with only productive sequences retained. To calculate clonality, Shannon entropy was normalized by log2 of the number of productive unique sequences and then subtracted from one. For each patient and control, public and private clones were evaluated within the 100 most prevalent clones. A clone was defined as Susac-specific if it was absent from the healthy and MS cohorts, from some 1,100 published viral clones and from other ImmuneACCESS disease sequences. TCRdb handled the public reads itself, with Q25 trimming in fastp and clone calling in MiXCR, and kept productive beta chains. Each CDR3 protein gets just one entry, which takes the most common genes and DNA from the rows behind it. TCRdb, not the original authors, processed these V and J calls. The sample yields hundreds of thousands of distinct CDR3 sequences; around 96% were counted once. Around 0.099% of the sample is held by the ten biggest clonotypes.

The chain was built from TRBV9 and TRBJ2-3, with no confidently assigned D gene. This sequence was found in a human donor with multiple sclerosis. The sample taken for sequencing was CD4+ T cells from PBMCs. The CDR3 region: CASRGTNNIADTQYF. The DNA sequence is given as TGTGCCAGCAGGGGAACAAATAACATTGCAGATACGCAGTATTTT.